These 22 T cell receptor beta chains were all obtained from the same sample, sequenced in a study of T cells after yellow fever vaccination. TCRdb analysed the 5' RACE reads with MiXCR anew, one entry per CDR3 protein. This sample has tens of thousands of distinct CDR3 sequences, with around 7.7% found just once. The source material was CD8+ T cells sorted from PBMCs, sampled on the day of the yellow fever booster vaccination. The origin of the receptors is a man aged 25-45 years who received the YFV17D yellow fever vaccine.

This clonotype showed up many times. The rearrangement uses TRBV4-3 and TRBJ2-7, with 11 bases matching TRBD1. The CDR3 consists of 16 residues. V lost 0 bases to trimming and J lost 7 bases; unmatched junction nucleotides: 8. Germline CDR1 LGHNA, CDR2 YSLEER. The CDR3 protein is CASSQDPGQGAWEQYF. The CDR3 DNA reads as TGCGCCAGCAGCCAAGATCCAGGACAGGGGGCGTGGGAGCAGTACTTC.

This chain uses TRBV3-1 with TRBJ2-7, with 10 bases aligning to TRBD2. V dropped 5 bases and J dropped 2; count of bases not matched to a gene: 6. The CDR3 extends over 15 amino acids. Germline assignment: CDR1 LGHDT and CDR2 YNNKEL (reference sequence). The CDR3 loop is CASSSQREGTYEQYF. For the CDR3, the DNA is TGTGCCAGCAGCAGTCAGCGGGAGGGAACCTACGAGCAGTACTTC.

The gene calls are TRBV6-1 and TRBJ2-1; TRBD2 matches 9 bases. This CDR3 is built from 17 residues. J was trimmed by 4 bases and V by 0 bases; bases with no gene match: 7. Germline V lookup: CDR1 MNHNS, CDR2 SASEGT. CDR3 sequence (DNA): TGTGCCAGCAGTGAAGCGGCGACTAGCGGAGAGTACAATGAGCAGTTCTTC. Amino acids: CASSEAATSGEYNEQFF.

With respect to this clonotype: It may be a read error: a sequence one base away is much more abundant. The chain couples TRBV20-1 to TRBJ2-5, with TRBD1 as a possible D gene (6 bases). Germline lookup yields CDR1 DFQATT and CDR2 SNEGSKA (reference sequence). Trimming stripped 4 bases from V and 11 bases from J, with 23 bases between. The CDR3 covers 14 residues. CDR3 in DNA: TGCAGTGCTATAACCAGGTCAGGGGTCTTTGGGCAGTACTTC. Protein product: CSAITRSGVFGQYF.

The chain recombines TRBV7-9 with TRBJ2-1, with 10 bases identical to TRBD1. Germline lookup yields CDR1 SEHNR and CDR2 FQNEAQ (reference sequence). The ends lost 4 bases at V and 3 bases at J; junction bases unmatched: 3. The CDR3 contains 15 residues. CDR3 sequence (DNA): TGTGCCAGCAGCTACCGGGACAGGGGCTACAATGAGCAGTTCTTC. As protein: CASSYRDRGYNEQFF.

This chain links TRBV6-5 with TRBJ2-1, with a possible D match to TRBD2 (5 bases). From germline, CDR1 is MNHEY and CDR2 SVGAGI. The ends were cut back, 10 bases at V and 7 bases at J, with 11 bases in the middle. The CDR3 covers 11 residues. CDR3 sequence (DNA): TGTGCCACCCGGAGGAGTAATGAGCAGTTCTTC. This gives the protein CATRRSNEQFF.

This clonotype was counted a few times. This rearrangement joins TRBV7-2 to TRBJ2-3; no clear D gene. The CDR3 length is 16 residues. Trimming pared 1 base from V and 5 bases from J, leaving 16 bases between. The germline V gene encodes CDR1 SGHTA and CDR2 FQGNSA. The CDR3 is CASSLGRSRLIDTQYF. CDR3 DNA: TGTGCCAGCAGCTTAGGCAGGTCTAGATTGATAGATACGCAGTATTTT. The complete variable domain, with remaining parts taken from reference TRBV7-2 and TRBJ2-3, reads GAGVSQSPSNKVTEKGKDVELRCDPISGHTALYWYRQSLGQGLEFLIYFQGNSAPDKSGLPSDRFSAERTGGSVSTLTIQRTQQEDSAVYLCASSLGRSRLIDTQYFGPGTRLTVL.

This clonotype was counted only a few times. The chain recombines TRBV25-1 with TRBJ2-2; 9 bases line up with TRBD1. The V and J ends lost 1 base and 4 bases, in that order; junction bases with no gene match: 4. The germline CDR1 and CDR2 sequences are MGHDK and SYGVNS. This CDR3 region has 16 residues. CDR3 in DNA: TGTGCCAGCAGTGAATCTGAGACAGGGGGCACCGGGGAGCTGTTTTTT. This gives the protein CASSESETGGTGELFF. Supplemented by reference TRBV25-1 and TRBJ2-2, the full variable domain reads EADIYQTPRYLVIGTGKKITLECSQTMGHDKMYWYQQDPGMELHLIHYSYGVNSTEKGDLSSESTVSRIRTEHFPLTLESARPSHTSQYLCASSESETGGTGELFFGEGSRLTVL.

This clonotype has a handful of counts. This chain joins TRBV5-5 and TRBJ2-7; no clear D. Germline loops: CDR1 SGHKS, CDR2 YYEKEE (reference sequence). The CDR3 consists of 12 residues. Trimming removed 5 bases at V and 4 bases at J, with 10 bases between. This chain's CDR3 is CASSSTDYEQYF. The CDR3 DNA is TGTGCCAGCAGTTCCACAGATTACGAGCAGTACTTC.

This clonotype was counted only a few times. V gene TRBV7-9 combines with J gene TRBJ2-1; D call uncertain. The CDR3 totals 15 residues. Germline CDR1 and CDR2: SEHNR and FQNEAQ (reference sequence). Trimming cost V 6 bases and J 9 bases, with 21 bases left between them. CDR3 in DNA: TGTGCCAGCAGACAAAGTTTTAGTGGGCGTCCTGAGCAGTTCTTC. The encoded protein is CASRQSFSGRPEQFF.

This clonotype has a count of ten or more. V gene TRBV7-6 combines with J gene TRBJ2-7, with 12 nucleotides matching TRBD2. The CDR3 is made up of 16 amino acids. Germline V CDR1 and CDR2: SGHVS, FNYEAQ. Unmatched junction bases numbered 1, after V lost 1 base and J lost 0 bases. CDR3 DNA sequence: TGTGCCAGCAGCTTAGGGGGACTAGCGGGCTCCTACGAGCAGTACTTC. Translating gives CASSLGGLAGSYEQYF.

The CDR3 reads CATSIWGYEQYF. The CDR3 bases are TGTGCCACCTCCATCTGGGGCTACGAGCAGTACTTC. This rearrangement joins TRBV24-1 to TRBJ2-7; D remains unclear. Germline CDR1 KGHDR, CDR2 SFDVKD. V lost 9 bases and J lost 3, with 11 bases in between. The CDR3 totals 12 residues.

The rearrangement links TRBV27 to TRBJ1-5, with D unclear. V was clipped by 8 bases and J by 7 bases, with 9 bases between them. The CDR3 is 11 amino acids. Looked up from germline, CDR1 is MNHEY and CDR2 is SMNVEV (reference sequence). CDR3 protein: CASGTSQPQHF. CDR3 sequence (DNA): TGTGCCAGCGGAACGTCGCAGCCCCAGCATTTT.

This chain links TRBV23-1 with TRBJ1-4; no firm D call. TRBV23-1 counts as an open reading frame of uncertain function. V lost 0 bases and J lost 8, with 4 bases in between. The CDR3 has 12 amino acids. The CDR3 region is CASSQSGEKLFF. The CDR3 DNA follows: TGCGCCAGCAGTCAATCGGGGGAAAAACTGTTTTTT.

This clonotype came up many times. The chain has TRBV9 and TRBJ2-5, with D perhaps TRBD1 (5 bases). V was pared by 3 bases and J by 2 bases, with 20 bases between. From germline, CDR1 is SGDLS and CDR2 YYNGEE. The CDR3 has 17 amino acids. The CDR3 protein is CASSAAPLQVKQETQYF. CDR3 sequence (DNA): TGTGCCAGCAGCGCCGCACCCCTACAGGTCAAGCAAGAGACCCAGTACTTC.

Only a few counts were recorded for this clonotype. This chain uses TRBV7-2 with TRBJ2-7, with 7 nucleotides matching TRBD2. The germline gives CDR1 SGHTA, CDR2 FQGNSA. V shed 4 bases and J 0 bases; nucleotides not matched to a gene: 3. This CDR3 has 14 amino acids. CDR3 loop: CASSSPGGSYEQYF. In DNA, the CDR3 is TGTGCCAGCAGCTCCCCGGGAGGCTCCTACGAGCAGTACTTC.

In its sample, this clonotype was seen a few times. The chain has TRBV7-9 and TRBJ2-7, with 7 bases fitting TRBD1. This CDR3 is 16 amino acids long. Germline loops: CDR1 SEHNR, CDR2 FQNEAQ (reference sequence). Trimming cost V 2 bases and J 3 bases; bases outside gene matches: 10. The CDR3 DNA reads TGTGCCAGCAGCTTATGGGTAGGGGGACAGATCTACGAGCAGTACTTC. This translates into CASSLWVGGQIYEQYF.

This clonotype was detected only a few times. The gene calls are TRBV24-1 and TRBJ2-7, with 8 bases matching TRBD2. From germline, CDR1 is KGHDR and CDR2 SFDVKD. The ends lost 4 bases at V and 0 bases at J; junction bases unmatched: 10. The CDR3 consists of 17 residues. The CDR3 bases are TGTGCCACCAGTGAAGGCGACGGGAGGGTTTACTCCTACGAGCAGTACTTC. This translates into CATSEGDGRVYSYEQYF.

Turning to this clonotype: A read error is possible here, since a much larger clone lies one base away. The chain couples TRBV15 to TRBJ2-1; D remains ambiguous. The germline V gene has CDR1 LNHNV and CDR2 YYDKDF (reference sequence). This CDR3 is built from 13 residues. The CDR3: CATASGNDKEQFF. CDR3 coding DNA: TGTGCCACCGCGAGTGGCAACGACAAGGAGCAGTTCTTC.

The V call is TRBV7-6, the J call TRBJ2-7; weak D call: TRBD2 (6 bases). The germline V and J ends were trimmed by 1 base and 4 bases, with 11 bases remaining between them. Germline assignment: CDR1 SGHVS and CDR2 FNYEAQ. The CDR3 has 14 amino acids. The CDR3 nucleotides read TGTGCCAGCAGCTTAGAGGTCGGGAGTTACGAGCAGTACTTC. It is translated as CASSLEVGSYEQYF.

The rearrangement joins TRBV6-1 to TRBJ1-1; 9 bases map to TRBD1. CDR3 length equals 16 residues. V shed 8 bases and J 2 bases; nucleotides not matched to a gene: 12. Germline V gene sequence: CDR1 MNHNS, CDR2 SASEGT. DNA for the CDR3: TGTGCCAGCTACCTACCGGGACAGGGAAATAACACTGAAGCTTTCTTT. Residues: CASYLPGQGNNTEAFF.

This clonotype was seen only a few times. The chain has TRBV9 and TRBJ2-2, with 8 bases lining up with TRBD1. The V gene end was trimmed by 4 bases and the J gene end by 0 bases; junction bases not matched to a gene: 5. Per germline, CDR1 SGDLS and CDR2 YYNGEE. The CDR3 sequence is 16 residues long. Here the CDR3 DNA reads TGTGCCAGCAGCCCTCGGACAGGGTCGAACACCGGGGAGCTGTTTTTT. Protein: CASSPRTGSNTGELFF.